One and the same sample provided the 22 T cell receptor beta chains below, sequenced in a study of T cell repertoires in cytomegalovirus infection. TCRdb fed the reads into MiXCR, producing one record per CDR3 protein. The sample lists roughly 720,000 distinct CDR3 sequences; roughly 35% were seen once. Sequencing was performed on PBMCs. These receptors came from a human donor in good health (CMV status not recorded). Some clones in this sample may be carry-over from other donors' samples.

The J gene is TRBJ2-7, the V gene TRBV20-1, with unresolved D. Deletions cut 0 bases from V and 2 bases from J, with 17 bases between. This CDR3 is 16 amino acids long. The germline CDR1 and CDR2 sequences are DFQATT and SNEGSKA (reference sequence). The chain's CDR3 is CSARDPALAIAYEQYF. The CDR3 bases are TGCAGTGCTAGAGATCCCGCTTTGGCGATAGCCTACGAGCAGTACTTC.

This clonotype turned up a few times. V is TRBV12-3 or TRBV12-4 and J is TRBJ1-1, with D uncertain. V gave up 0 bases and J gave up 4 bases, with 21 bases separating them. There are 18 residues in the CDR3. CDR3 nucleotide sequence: TGTGCCAGCAGTTTAGCGGTGCGGCTAGATGTTCGAGGCACTGAAGCTTTCTTT. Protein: CASSLAVRLDVRGTEAFF.

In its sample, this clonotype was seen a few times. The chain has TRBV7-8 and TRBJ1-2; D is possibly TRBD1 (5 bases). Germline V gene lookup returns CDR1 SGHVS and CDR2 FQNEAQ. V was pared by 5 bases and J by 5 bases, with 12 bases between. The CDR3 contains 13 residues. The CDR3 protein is CASSEGLTYGYTF. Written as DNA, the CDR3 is TGTGCCAGCAGCGAGGGACTGACGTATGGCTACACCTTC.

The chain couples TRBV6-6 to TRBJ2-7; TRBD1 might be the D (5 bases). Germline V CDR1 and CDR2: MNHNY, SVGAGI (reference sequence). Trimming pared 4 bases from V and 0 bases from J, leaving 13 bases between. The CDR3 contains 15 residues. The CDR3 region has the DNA TGTGCCAGCAGTTTAATGGGGCCCAGCTCCTACGAGCAGTACTTC. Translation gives CASSLMGPSSYEQYF.

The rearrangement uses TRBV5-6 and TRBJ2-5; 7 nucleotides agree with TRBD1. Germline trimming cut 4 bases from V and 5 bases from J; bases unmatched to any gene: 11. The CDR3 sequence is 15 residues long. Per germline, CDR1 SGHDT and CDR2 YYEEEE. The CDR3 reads CASSNPGTAPETQYF. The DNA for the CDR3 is TGTGCCAGCAGCAACCCCGGGACAGCACCGGAGACCCAGTACTTC.

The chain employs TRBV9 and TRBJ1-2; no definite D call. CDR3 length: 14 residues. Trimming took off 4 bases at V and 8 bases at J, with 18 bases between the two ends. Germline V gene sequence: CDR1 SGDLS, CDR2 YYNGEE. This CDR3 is CASSPTGRKGGYTF. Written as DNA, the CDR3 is TGTGCCAGCAGCCCGACTGGCAGGAAAGGGGGCTACACCTTC.

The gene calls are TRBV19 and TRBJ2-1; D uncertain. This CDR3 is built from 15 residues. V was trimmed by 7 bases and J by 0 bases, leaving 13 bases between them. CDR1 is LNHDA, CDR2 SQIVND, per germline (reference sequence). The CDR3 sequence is CASKTSYTSYNEQFF. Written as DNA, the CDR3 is TGTGCCAGTAAGACTTCCTACACCTCCTACAATGAGCAGTTCTTC.

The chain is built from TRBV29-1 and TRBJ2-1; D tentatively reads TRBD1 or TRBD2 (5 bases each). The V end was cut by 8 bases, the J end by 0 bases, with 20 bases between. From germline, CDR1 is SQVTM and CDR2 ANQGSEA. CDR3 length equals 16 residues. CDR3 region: CSSQLGAGISYNEQFF. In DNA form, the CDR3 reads TGCAGCTCTCAGCTAGGGGCGGGTATCTCCTACAATGAGCAGTTCTTC.

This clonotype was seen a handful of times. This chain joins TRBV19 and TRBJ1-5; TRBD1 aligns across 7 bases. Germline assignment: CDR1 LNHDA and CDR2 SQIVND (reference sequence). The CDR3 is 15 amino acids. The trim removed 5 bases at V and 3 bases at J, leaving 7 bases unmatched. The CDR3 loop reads CASSLGTADNQPQHF. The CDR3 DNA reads TGTGCCAGTAGTCTAGGGACAGCGGACAATCAGCCCCAGCATTTT.

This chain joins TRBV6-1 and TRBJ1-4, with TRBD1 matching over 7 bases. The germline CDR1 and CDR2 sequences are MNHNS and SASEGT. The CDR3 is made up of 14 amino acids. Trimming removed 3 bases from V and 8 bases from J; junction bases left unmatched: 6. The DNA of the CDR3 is TGTGCCAGCAGTGACAGGGGGGCGCGGGAAAAACTGTTTTTT. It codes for CASSDRGAREKLFF.

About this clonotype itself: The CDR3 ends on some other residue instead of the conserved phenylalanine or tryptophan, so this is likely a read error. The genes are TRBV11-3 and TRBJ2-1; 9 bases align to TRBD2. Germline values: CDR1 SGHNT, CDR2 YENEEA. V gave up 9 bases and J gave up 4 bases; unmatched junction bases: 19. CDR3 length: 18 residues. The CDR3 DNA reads TGTGCCAGAATAGCGGGAGTCCCCCTACAGCGCGTTTACAATGAGCAGTTCTTA. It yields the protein CARIAGVPLQRVYNEQFL.

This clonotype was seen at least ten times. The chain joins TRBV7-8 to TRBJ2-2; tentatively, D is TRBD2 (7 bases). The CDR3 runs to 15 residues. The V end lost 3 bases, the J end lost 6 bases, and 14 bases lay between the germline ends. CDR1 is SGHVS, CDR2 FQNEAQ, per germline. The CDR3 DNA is TGTGCCAGCAGCTTGGGAGGGGGGGGCCCCGGGGAGCTGTTTTTT. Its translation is CASSLGGGGPGELFF.

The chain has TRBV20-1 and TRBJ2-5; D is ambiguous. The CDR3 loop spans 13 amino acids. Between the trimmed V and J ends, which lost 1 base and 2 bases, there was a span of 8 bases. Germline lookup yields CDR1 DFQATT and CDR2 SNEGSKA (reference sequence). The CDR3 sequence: CSARVSDQETQYF. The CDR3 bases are TGCAGTGCTAGAGTGTCAGATCAAGAGACCCAGTACTTC.

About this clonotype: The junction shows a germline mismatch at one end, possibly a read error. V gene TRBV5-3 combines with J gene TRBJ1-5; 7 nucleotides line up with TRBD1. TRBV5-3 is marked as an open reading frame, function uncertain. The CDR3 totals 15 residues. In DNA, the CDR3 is TGTGCCAGCAGCTGGCAGGGGGGCGTCAATCAGCCCCAGCATTTT. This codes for CASSWQGGVNQPQHF.

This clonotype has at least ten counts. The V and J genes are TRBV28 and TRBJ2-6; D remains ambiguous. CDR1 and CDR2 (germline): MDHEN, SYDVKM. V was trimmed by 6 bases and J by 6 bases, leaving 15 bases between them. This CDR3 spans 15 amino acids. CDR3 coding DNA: TGTGCCAGCAGCCTCCCAGTAACTGCGGCCAACGTCCTGACTTTC. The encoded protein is CASSLPVTAANVLTF.

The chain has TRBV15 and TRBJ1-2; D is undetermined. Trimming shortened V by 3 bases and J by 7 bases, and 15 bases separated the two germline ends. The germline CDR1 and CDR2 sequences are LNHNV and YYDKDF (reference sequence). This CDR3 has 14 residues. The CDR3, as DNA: TGTGCCACCAGCAGTTACGACTCAAGCTCTGGCTACACCTTC. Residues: CATSSYDSSSGYTF.

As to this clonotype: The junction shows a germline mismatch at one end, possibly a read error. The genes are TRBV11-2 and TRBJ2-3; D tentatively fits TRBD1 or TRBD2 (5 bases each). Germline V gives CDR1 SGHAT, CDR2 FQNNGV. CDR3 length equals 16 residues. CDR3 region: CASSLVFGGIADTKYF. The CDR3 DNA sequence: TGTGCCAGCAGCTTAGTTTTTGGGGGTATCGCAGATACGAAGTATTTT.

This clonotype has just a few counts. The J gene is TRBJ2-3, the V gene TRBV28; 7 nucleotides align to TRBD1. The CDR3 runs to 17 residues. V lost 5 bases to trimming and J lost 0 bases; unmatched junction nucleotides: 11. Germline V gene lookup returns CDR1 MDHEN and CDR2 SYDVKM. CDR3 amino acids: CASSHLRDSTSTDTQYF. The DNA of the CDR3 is TGTGCCAGCAGTCACCTCCGGGACAGCACAAGCACAGATACGCAGTATTTT.

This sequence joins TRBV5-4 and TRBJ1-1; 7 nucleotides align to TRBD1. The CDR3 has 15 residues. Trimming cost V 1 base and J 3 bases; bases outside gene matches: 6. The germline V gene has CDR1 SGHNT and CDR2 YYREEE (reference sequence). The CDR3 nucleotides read TGTGCCAGCAGCTTGCAGGGGGGGGGCGACACTGAAGCTTTCTTT. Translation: CASSLQGGGDTEAFF.

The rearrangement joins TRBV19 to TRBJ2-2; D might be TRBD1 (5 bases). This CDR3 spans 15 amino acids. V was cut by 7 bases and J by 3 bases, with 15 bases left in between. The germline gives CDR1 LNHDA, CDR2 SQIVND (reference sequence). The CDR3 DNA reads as TGTGCCAGTAAAAGCCACGTCAGGGACACCGGGGAGCTGTTTTTT. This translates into CASKSHVRDTGELFF.

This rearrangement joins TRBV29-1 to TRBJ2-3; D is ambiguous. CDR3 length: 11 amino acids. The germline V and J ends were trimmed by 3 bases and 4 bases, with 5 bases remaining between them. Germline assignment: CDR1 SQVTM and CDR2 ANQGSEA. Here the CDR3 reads CSVDVSDTQYF. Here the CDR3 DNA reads TGCAGCGTTGACGTCTCAGATACGCAGTATTTT.

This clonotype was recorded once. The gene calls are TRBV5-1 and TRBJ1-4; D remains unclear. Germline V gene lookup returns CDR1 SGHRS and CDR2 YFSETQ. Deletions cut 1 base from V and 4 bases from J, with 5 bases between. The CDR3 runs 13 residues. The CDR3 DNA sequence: TGCGCCAGCAGCTTGATGCTTAATGAAAAACTGTTTTTT. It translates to CASSLMLNEKLFF.